The entry below gives a single T cell receptor (beta chain) sequence along with its context. Its antigen is as yet unknown. This entry comes from a study of beta chain features in type 1 diabetes. What was sequenced were expressed TCRB transcripts, since all of the isolated RNA had been reverse transcribed. The data were produced by immunoSEQ multiplex PCR, yet TCRdb's version contains in-frame clones alone and is incomplete. This sample carries under 20,000 clones, 70% of them seen once, and the ten largest clones take roughly 0.84%. General study points: Across patients, naive, central memory and Treg TCRB repertoires exhibited apparently greater similarity than was observed across healthy donors. For Type 1 diabetes patients, all four CD4+ subsets carried TCRB CDR3s that were moderately but significantly shorter. Cells expressing TCR highly could be over-represented by cDNA sequencing.

One heparinised blood draw averaging about 120 mL was given by each donor. Losses at the gene ends were 9 bases for V and 0 bases for J; bases not matched to a gene: 9. Germline CDR1 reads KGHSH; CDR2 reads LQKENI. There are 15 residues in the CDR3. The rearrangement joins TRBV18 to TRBJ2-5; 8 positions match TRBD1. The source of this sequence is a man younger than 45 with type 1 diabetes. The specimen was stem cell memory CD4+ T cells from blood. CDR3 nucleotide sequence: TGTGCCAGACTGCTGGACAGGGACTACCAAGAGACCCAGTACTTC. Protein: CARLLDRDYQETQYF. Complete variable domain (other parts from reference TRBV18 and TRBJ2-5): NAGVMQNPRHLVRRRGQEARLRCSPMKGHSHVYWYRQLPEEGLKFMVYLQKENIIDESGMPKERFSAEFPKEGPSILRIQQVVRGDSAAYFCARLLDRDYQETQYFGPGTRLLVL.